The 30 T cell receptor beta chains in this list originate from one sample, sequenced in a study of identical twins. From the 5' RACE reads, TCRdb called clonotypes with MiXCR, one entry per CDR3 protein. The sample comprises hundreds of thousands of distinct CDR3 sequences, over 8.5% of which are singletons, and roughly 0.97% rests with the top ten. This sample also appeared in a second study, on yellow fever vaccine responses in identical twins.

The sequencing sample was made of PBMCs. The receptors shown here come from a woman under 30 in good health.

The gene calls are TRBV7-9 and TRBJ2-1, with 8 bases identical to TRBD1. The CDR3 has 15 residues. With V trimmed by 2 bases and J by 5 bases, 5 bases remained unmatched. Germline V CDR1 and CDR2: SEHNR, FQNEAQ (reference sequence). The CDR3 DNA reads as TGTGCCAGCAGCTTAACCGGGACAGGTCACAATGAGCAGTTCTTC. Translated: CASSLTGTGHNEQFF.

The chain couples TRBV6-2 or TRBV6-3 to TRBJ2-5, with 7 bases identical to TRBD1. V dropped 6 bases and J dropped 5; count of bases not matched to a gene: 3. The length of the CDR3 is 12 residues. The germline CDR1 and CDR2 sequences are MNHEY and SVGEGT. Here the CDR3 reads CASSRDSETQYF. The CDR3 coding sequence is TGTGCCAGCAGCCGGGACAGTGAGACCCAGTACTTC.

The rearrangement links TRBV5-5 to TRBJ1-1; no clear D. Germline V gene sequence: CDR1 SGHKS, CDR2 YYEKEE (reference sequence). Trimming took off 1 base at V and 3 bases at J, with 13 bases between the two ends. The CDR3 is 15 residues long. This CDR3 is CASSLFILGYTEAFF. The CDR3 nucleotides are TGTGCCAGCAGCTTGTTTATTTTGGGTTACACTGAAGCTTTCTTT.

There are a few counts of this clonotype. V gene TRBV6-1 combines with J gene TRBJ2-1; 7 bases match TRBD1. CDR3 size: 14 residues. The V gene's germline CDR1 is MNHNS and CDR2 SASEGT. J gave up 4 bases and V 6 bases, and 6 bases lay outside the gene matches. The CDR3 DNA sequence: TGTGCCAGCAGGCCCCGGGACAGATACAATGAGCAGTTCTTC. The encoded protein is CASRPRDRYNEQFF.

V gene TRBV7-2 combines with J gene TRBJ2-3, with 9 bases matching TRBD2. This CDR3 comprises 16 residues. Germline V gene lookup returns CDR1 SGHTA and CDR2 FQGNSA. V was pared by 7 bases and J by 2 bases, with 10 bases of the junction left unmatched. The CDR3 nucleotides are TGTGCCAGCACCCCCGGGGCGGGAGGGTACACAGATACGCAGTATTTT. Translated: CASTPGAGGYTDTQYF.

The chain employs TRBV28 and TRBJ2-7; D is undetermined. Trimming took 8 bases from V and 1 from J, leaving 15 bases between them. The CDR3 contains 14 residues. Germline-derived CDR1 and CDR2 are MDHEN and SYDVKM. CDR3 sequence (DNA): TGTGCCAGCCAAACTCCCTCCGGGTCCTACGAGCAGTACTTC. Translation: CASQTPSGSYEQYF.

In its sample, this clonotype was seen a few times. The chain uses TRBV25-1 and TRBJ2-7; weak D call: TRBD2 (7 bases). CDR1 and CDR2 from the germline V gene are MGHDK and SYGVNS. This CDR3 region has 14 residues. V was pared by 3 bases and J by 3 bases, with 12 bases between. The CDR3 region has the DNA TGTGCCAGCAGTGAGAGGGGGGGAATCTACGAGCAGTACTTC. Translated, it gives CASSERGGIYEQYF.

In this sample, this clonotype turned up a few times. The rearrangement uses TRBV20-1 and TRBJ2-1; maybe TRBD1 (11 bases). Per the germline V gene, CDR1 is DFQATT and CDR2 is SNEGSKA (reference sequence). The ends were cut back, 3 bases at V and 7 bases at J, with 28 bases in the middle. The CDR3 is made up of 18 amino acids. This CDR3 reads CSASGDRGFLAGVNEQFF. CDR3 nucleotides: TGCAGTGCTAGCGGGGACAGGGGGTTTCTAGCGGGAGTTAATGAGCAGTTCTTC.

This clonotype was seen a handful of times. The V gene is TRBV7-4, the J gene TRBJ2-7; D is possibly TRBD2 (6 bases). V lost 0 bases, J lost 1 base, and 22 bases lay in between. Germline CDR1 and CDR2: SGHVT and SQSDAQ. The CDR3 is 19 amino acids. Here the CDR3 DNA reads TGTGCCAGCAGCTTAGCGCAGGAATCCACAGGAGGGTTGTCCTACGAGCAGTACTTC. It is translated as CASSLAQESTGGLSYEQYF.

V and J are TRBV5-6 and TRBJ1-3; weak D call: TRBD1 (5 bases). The CDR3 length is 14 residues. Germline lookup yields CDR1 SGHDT and CDR2 YYEEEE. Trimming removed 2 bases at V and 3 bases at J, with 9 bases between. This CDR3 is CASSFSGYGNTIYF. The DNA for the CDR3 is TGTGCCAGCAGCTTTTCAGGGTATGGAAACACCATATATTTT.

The chain has TRBV6-2 or TRBV6-3 and TRBJ2-5, with D possibly matching TRBD2 (5 bases). Trimming took off 2 bases at V and 7 bases at J, with 14 bases between the two ends. Germline V gene sequence: CDR1 MNHEY, CDR2 SVGEGT. This CDR3 region has 14 residues. This chain's CDR3 is CASSYLPAAGTQYF. CDR3 bases: TGTGCCAGCAGTTACCTTCCGGCGGCGGGGACCCAGTACTTC.

Ten or more counts support this clonotype. The rearrangement links TRBV5-1 to TRBJ2-5; D is unresolved. The CDR3 runs 12 residues. CDR1 and CDR2 from the germline V gene are SGHRS and YFSETQ. V dropped 7 bases and J dropped 2 bases, with 9 bases sitting between them. CDR3 nucleotide sequence: TGCGCCAGCTTTAACCCACAAGAGACCCAGTACTTC. Amino acids: CASFNPQETQYF.

Ten or more counts support this clonotype. The rearrangement joins TRBV7-9 to TRBJ2-5; D remains unclear. Trimming took off 4 bases at V and 13 bases at J, with 25 bases between the two ends. CDR3 size: 15 residues. Germline CDR1 reads SEHNR; CDR2 reads FQNEAQ (reference sequence). The CDR3 is CASSSPSDPILLSYF. The DNA for the CDR3 is TGTGCCAGCAGCTCTCCCAGTGACCCTATCCTCCTCTCGTACTTC.

This clonotype was observed a handful of times. The chain has TRBV3-1 and TRBJ2-7; D is unresolved. V was trimmed by 1 base and J by 3 bases, leaving 10 bases between them. The CDR3 consists of 14 residues. CDR1 is LGHDT and CDR2 is YNNKEL in the germline V gene (reference sequence). The CDR3 loop reads CASSQGHTFYEQYF. CDR3 nucleotide sequence: TGTGCCAGCAGCCAAGGACATACATTCTACGAGCAGTACTTC.

This clonotype was recorded a few times. The chain uses TRBV6-5 and TRBJ1-1; possibly TRBD1 for D (6 bases). CDR3 length: 12 amino acids. Trimming stripped 6 bases from V and 10 bases from J, with 15 bases between. Germline CDR1 is MNHEY and CDR2 is SVGAGI. Written as DNA, the CDR3 is TGTGCCAGCAGGTCCGGGAGGGGGAGAGCTTTCTTT. It encodes CASRSGRGRAFF.

This clonotype was seen more than once but under ten times. The J gene is TRBJ2-2, the V gene TRBV20-1; 8 bases are a match to TRBD1. Looked up from germline, CDR1 is DFQATT and CDR2 is SNEGSKA (reference sequence). The CDR3 extends over 15 amino acids. Trimming removed 5 bases from V and 1 base from J; junction bases left unmatched: 6. The CDR3 loop is CSAHVDRVNTGELFF. The CDR3 DNA is TGCAGTGCTCACGTGGACAGGGTGAACACCGGGGAGCTGTTTTTT.

This clonotype came up a few times. The V call is TRBV19, the J call TRBJ1-2, with 8 bases lining up with TRBD1. Germline V lookup: CDR1 LNHDA, CDR2 SQIVND (reference sequence). The CDR3 is made up of 16 amino acids. V dropped 3 bases and J dropped 4; count of bases not matched to a gene: 10. The CDR3 sequence is CASSIPGQESVYGYTF. The CDR3 nucleotides are TGTGCCAGTAGTATCCCGGGACAGGAGAGTGTCTATGGCTACACCTTC.

The chain carries TRBV28 and TRBJ2-3; the D call may be TRBD1 or TRBD2 (5 bases each). The V end lost 3 bases, the J end lost 0 bases, and 13 bases lay between the germline ends. Germline V CDR1 and CDR2: MDHEN, SYDVKM. The CDR3 extends over 16 amino acids. This CDR3 reads CASSFSVGASTDTQYF. The CDR3 DNA sequence: TGTGCCAGCAGTTTCTCCGTCGGGGCGAGCACAGATACGCAGTATTTT.

This chain links TRBV4-2 with TRBJ2-7; the match to TRBD2 covers 7 bases. The germline V gene encodes CDR1 LGHNA and CDR2 YNFKEQ. After removal of 0 bases from V and 0 bases from J, the junction contained 8 bases not matched to a gene. The CDR3 spans 17 residues. The CDR3 spells CASSQELASGGSYEQYF. The CDR3, as DNA: TGTGCCAGCAGCCAAGAGCTGGCTAGCGGAGGCTCCTACGAGCAGTACTTC.

This clonotype was detected a few times. The chain recombines TRBV3-1 with TRBJ2-2; 10 bases agree with TRBD1. CDR1 and CDR2 from the germline V gene are LGHDT and YNNKEL (reference sequence). V shed 1 base, J shed 6 bases, and the junction held 11 bases outside the gene matches. The CDR3 has 18 residues. CDR3 sequence reads: CASSQVRGGTGVSGELFF. In nucleotides, the CDR3 is TGTGCCAGCAGCCAAGTCCGGGGAGGGACAGGGGTCTCCGGGGAGCTGTTTTTT.

This clonotype was seen only a few times. The chain carries TRBV5-1 and TRBJ2-7, with 8 bases fitting TRBD1. V lost 4 bases to trimming and J lost 3 bases; unmatched junction nucleotides: 9. Germline V lookup: CDR1 SGHRS, CDR2 YFSETQ. CDR3 length: 15 amino acids. The CDR3 sequence is CASSHMGTGVYEQYF. The CDR3 bases are TGCGCCAGCAGCCATATGGGGACAGGTGTCTACGAGCAGTACTTC.

CDR3 residues: CASSLSFGQGADEQYF. CDR3 in DNA: TGTGCCAGCAGTTTATCCTTTGGACAGGGGGCCGACGAGCAGTACTTC. The J gene is TRBJ2-7, the V gene TRBV12-3 or TRBV12-4; 11 bases are shared with TRBD1. The CDR3 covers 16 residues. V shed 2 bases and J 5 bases; nucleotides not matched to a gene: 8.

The rearrangement links TRBV2 to TRBJ2-1; tentatively, D is TRBD1 or TRBD2 (5 bases each). CDR1 and CDR2 from the germline V gene are SNHLY and FYNNEI. Trimming took off 7 bases at V and 0 bases at J, with 10 bases between the two ends. CDR3 length equals 14 residues. This CDR3 reads CASTGRTSYNEQFF. The CDR3 region has the DNA TGTGCCAGCACGGGGCGGACCTCCTACAATGAGCAGTTCTTC.

This rearrangement joins TRBV5-1 to TRBJ2-7; 10 bases align to TRBD1. Germline loops: CDR1 SGHRS, CDR2 YFSETQ. The ends lost 8 bases at V and 3 bases at J; junction bases unmatched: 11. The CDR3 is 15 residues long. The CDR3 nucleotides read TGCGCCAGTACCATGACGACAGGGGGCATCTACGAGCAGTACTTC. It is translated as CASTMTTGGIYEQYF.

The CDR3 is CASSSTSGGAIEQFF. The CDR3 DNA follows: TGTGCCAGCAGCTCAACTAGCGGGGGGGCCATTGAGCAGTTCTTC. The chain recombines TRBV7-8 with TRBJ2-1; TRBD2 matches at 13 bases. Germline CDR1 reads SGHVS; CDR2 reads FQNEAQ. The CDR3 runs 15 residues. V was clipped by 4 bases and J by 9 bases; unmatched bases: 6.

This clonotype was seen at least ten times. V gene TRBV11-1 combines with J gene TRBJ1-1, with unresolved D. The length of the CDR3 is 18 residues. Germline V lookup: CDR1 SGHAT, CDR2 FQDESV (reference sequence). Trimming removed 0 bases at V and 6 bases at J, with 23 bases between. Here the CDR3 DNA reads TGTGCCAGCAGCTTAGCGCAGCCAGGATGGGTATATATCGCTGAAGCTTTCTTT. Translated, it gives CASSLAQPGWVYIAEAFF.

This clonotype was detected a few times. The chain links TRBV7-2 to TRBJ2-1; TRBD2 might be the D (6 bases). The CDR3 contains 14 residues. Trimming left V 3 bases short and J 2 bases short, with 8 bases between. The V gene's germline CDR1 is SGHTA and CDR2 FQGNSA. CDR3 in DNA: TGTGCCAGCAGCTTCGGACTAACCTACAATGAGCAGTTCTTC. Translating it yields CASSFGLTYNEQFF.

The chain recombines TRBV6-5 with TRBJ2-1; TRBD1 might be the D (5 bases). Germline assignment: CDR1 MNHEY and CDR2 SVGAGI. V was cut by 0 bases and J by 6 bases, with 6 bases left in between. The CDR3 spans 13 residues. The CDR3 is CASSYSDSNEQFF. CDR3 coding DNA: TGTGCCAGCAGTTACTCAGACAGCAATGAGCAGTTCTTC.

This clonotype was observed a handful of times. The chain has TRBV11-1 and TRBJ2-6; TRBD1 aligns across 9 bases. Trimming at V came to 5 bases and at J to 0 bases, leaving 8 bases not matched to a gene. From germline, CDR1 is SGHAT and CDR2 FQDESV (reference sequence). The CDR3 contains 18 residues. The CDR3 sequence is CASSLGTGPSSGANVLTF. Written as DNA, the CDR3 is TGTGCCAGCAGCCTCGGGACAGGGCCCTCCTCTGGGGCCAACGTCCTGACTTTC.

The chain uses TRBV28 and TRBJ2-5; TRBD2 matches at 11 bases. From germline, CDR1 is MDHEN and CDR2 SYDVKM. This CDR3 comprises 15 residues. With V trimmed by 5 bases and J by 3 bases, 5 bases remained unmatched. CDR3 region: CASSPSGLAEETQYF. The CDR3 coding sequence is TGTGCCAGCAGTCCGTCGGGACTAGCGGAAGAGACCCAGTACTTC.